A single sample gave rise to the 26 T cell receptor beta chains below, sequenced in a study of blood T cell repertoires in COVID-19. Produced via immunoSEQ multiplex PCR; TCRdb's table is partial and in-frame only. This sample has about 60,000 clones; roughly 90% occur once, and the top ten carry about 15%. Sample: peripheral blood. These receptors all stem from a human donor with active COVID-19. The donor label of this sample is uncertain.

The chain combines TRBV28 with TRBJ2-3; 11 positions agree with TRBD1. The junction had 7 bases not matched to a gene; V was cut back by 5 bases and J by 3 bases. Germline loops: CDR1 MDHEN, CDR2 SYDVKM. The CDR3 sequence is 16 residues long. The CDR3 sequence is CASSPGQGASTDTQYF. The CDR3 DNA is TGTGCCAGCAGTCCCGGACAGGGGGCGAGTACAGATACGCAGTATTTT.

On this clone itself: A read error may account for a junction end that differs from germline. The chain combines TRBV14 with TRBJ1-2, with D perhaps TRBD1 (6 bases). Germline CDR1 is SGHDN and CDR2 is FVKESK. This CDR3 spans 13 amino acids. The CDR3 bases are TGTGCCAGCAGTCAAGACAGGATCCGGGGCTACACCTTC. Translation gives CASSQDRIRGYTF.

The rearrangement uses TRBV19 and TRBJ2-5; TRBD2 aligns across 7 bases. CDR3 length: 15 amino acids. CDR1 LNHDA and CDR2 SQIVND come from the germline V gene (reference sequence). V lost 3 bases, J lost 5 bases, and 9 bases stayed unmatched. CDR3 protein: CASSMEGGPFETQYF. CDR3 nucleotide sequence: TGTGCCAGTAGTATGGAGGGAGGGCCGTTTGAGACCCAGTACTTC.

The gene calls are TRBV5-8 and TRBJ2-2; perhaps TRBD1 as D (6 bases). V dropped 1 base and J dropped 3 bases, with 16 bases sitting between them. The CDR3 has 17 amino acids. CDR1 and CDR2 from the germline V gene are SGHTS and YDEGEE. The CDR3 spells CASSLTQGFSDTGELFF. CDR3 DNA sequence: TGTGCCAGCAGCTTGACCCAGGGGTTTTCCGACACCGGGGAGCTGTTTTTT.

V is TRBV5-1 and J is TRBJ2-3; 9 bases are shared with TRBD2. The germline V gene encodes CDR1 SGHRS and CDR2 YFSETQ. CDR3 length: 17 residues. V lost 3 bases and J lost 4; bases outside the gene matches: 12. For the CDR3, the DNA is TGCGCCAGCAGCTCCGACTTTAGCGGGAGAGCTCCAGATACGCAGTATTTT. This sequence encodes CASSSDFSGRAPDTQYF.

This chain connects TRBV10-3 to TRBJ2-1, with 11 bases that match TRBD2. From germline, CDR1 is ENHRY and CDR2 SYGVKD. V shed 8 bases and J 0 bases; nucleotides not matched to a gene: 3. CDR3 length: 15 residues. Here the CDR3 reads CAIGGLADSYNEQFF. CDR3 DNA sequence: TGTGCCATCGGGGGACTAGCGGACTCCTACAATGAGCAGTTCTTC.

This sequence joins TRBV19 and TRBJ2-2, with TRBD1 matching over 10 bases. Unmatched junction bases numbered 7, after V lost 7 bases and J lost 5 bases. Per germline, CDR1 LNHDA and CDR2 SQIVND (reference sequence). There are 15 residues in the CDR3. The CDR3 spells CASMRGQGKTGELFF. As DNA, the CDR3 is TGTGCCAGTATGAGGGGACAGGGGAAAACCGGGGAGCTGTTTTTT.

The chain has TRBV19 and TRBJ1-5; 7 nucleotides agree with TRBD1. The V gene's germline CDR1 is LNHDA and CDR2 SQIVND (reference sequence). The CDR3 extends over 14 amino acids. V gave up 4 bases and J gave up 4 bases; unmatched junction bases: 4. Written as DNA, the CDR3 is TGTGCCAGTAGTAGGGGACAGATAAATCAGCCCCAGCATTTT. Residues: CASSRGQINQPQHF.

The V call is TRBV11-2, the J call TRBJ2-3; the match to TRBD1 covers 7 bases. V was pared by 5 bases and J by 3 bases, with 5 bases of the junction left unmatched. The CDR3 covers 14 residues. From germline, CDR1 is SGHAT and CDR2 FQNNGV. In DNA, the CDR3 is TGTGCCAGCAGCCCAAGACAGGGTACAGATACGCAGTATTTT. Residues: CASSPRQGTDTQYF.

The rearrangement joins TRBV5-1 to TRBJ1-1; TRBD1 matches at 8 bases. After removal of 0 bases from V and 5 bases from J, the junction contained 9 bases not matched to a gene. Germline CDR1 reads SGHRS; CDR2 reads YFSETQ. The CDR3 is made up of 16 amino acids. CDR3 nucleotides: TGCGCCAGCAGCTTGGGAGACAGGGGTCGGGGGACTGAAGCTTTCTTT. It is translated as CASSLGDRGRGTEAFF.

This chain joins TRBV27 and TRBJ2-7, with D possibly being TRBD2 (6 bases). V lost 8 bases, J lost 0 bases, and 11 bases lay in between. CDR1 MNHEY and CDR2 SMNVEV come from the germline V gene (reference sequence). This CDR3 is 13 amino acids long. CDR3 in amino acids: CASSAGSSYEQYF. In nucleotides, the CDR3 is TGTGCCAGCTCAGCGGGTAGCTCCTACGAGCAGTACTTC.

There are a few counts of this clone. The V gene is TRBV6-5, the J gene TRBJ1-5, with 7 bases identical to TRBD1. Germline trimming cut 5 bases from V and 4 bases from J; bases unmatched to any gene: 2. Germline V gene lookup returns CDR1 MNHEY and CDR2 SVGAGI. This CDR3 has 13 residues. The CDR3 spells CASSRDSNQPQHF. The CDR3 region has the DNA TGTGCCAGCAGTAGGGACAGTAATCAGCCCCAGCATTTT.

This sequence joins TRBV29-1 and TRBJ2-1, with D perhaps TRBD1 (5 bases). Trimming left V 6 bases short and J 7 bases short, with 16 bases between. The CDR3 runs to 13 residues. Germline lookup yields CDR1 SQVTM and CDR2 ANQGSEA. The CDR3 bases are TGCAGCGTCAGGGCTCCTAGAGAGAATGAGCAGTTCTTC. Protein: CSVRAPRENEQFF.

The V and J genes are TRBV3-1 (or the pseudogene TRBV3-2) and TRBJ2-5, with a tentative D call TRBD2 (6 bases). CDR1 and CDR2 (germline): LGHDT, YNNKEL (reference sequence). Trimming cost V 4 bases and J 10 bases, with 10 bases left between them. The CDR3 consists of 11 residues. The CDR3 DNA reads TGTGCCAGCAGCCGCCGGGACTTCCAGTACTTC. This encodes CASSRRDFQYF.

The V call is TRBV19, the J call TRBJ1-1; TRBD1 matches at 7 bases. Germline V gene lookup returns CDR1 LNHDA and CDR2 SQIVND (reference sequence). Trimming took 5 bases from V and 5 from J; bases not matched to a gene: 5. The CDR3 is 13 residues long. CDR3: CASSDRAGTEAFF. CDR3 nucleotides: TGTGCCAGTAGTGACAGGGCGGGTACTGAAGCTTTCTTT.

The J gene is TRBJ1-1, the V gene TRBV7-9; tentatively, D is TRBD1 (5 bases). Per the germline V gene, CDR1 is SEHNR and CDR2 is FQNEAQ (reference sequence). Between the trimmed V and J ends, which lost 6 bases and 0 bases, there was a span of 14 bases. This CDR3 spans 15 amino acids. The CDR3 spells CASSSRGEMNTEAFF. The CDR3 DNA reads TGTGCCAGCAGTTCGCGGGGGGAGATGAACACTGAAGCTTTCTTT.

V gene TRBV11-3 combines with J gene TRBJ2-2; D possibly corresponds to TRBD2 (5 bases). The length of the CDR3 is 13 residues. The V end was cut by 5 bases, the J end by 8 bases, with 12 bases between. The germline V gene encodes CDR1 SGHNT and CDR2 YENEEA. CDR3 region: CASSPPTRGELFF. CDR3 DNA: TGTGCCAGCAGCCCACCAACTAGAGGGGAGCTGTTTTTT.

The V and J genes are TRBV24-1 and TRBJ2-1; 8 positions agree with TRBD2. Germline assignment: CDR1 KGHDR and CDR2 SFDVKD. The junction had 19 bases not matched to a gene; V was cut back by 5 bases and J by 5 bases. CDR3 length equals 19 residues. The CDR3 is CATSVPKSGSAPDHNEQFF. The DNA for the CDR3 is TGTGCCACCAGTGTCCCAAAGAGCGGGAGCGCTCCCGACCACAATGAGCAGTTCTTC.

In DNA, the CDR3 is TGTGCCAGCAGCTTGAGCGGGCGCCCCTTAGATACGCAGTATTTT. Protein sequence: CASSLSGRPLDTQYF. The chain has TRBV7-9 and TRBJ2-3, with D tentatively TRBD2 (6 bases). V lost 3 bases to trimming and J lost 5 bases, with 15 bases between them. The CDR3 spans 15 residues. Germline V lookup: CDR1 SEHNR, CDR2 FQNEAQ (reference sequence). Complete variable domain (other parts from reference TRBV7-9 and TRBJ2-3): DTGVSQNPRHKITKRGQNVTFRCDPISEHNRLYWYRQTLGQGPEFLTYFQNEAQLEKSRLLSDRFSAERPKGSFSTLEIQRTEQGDSAMYLCASSLSGRPLDTQYFGPGTRLTVL.

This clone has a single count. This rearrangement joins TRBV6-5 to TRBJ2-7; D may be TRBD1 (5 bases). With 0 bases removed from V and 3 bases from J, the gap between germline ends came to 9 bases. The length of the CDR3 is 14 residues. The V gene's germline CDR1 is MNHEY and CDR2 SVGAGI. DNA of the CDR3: TGTGCCAGCAGTTACTCAGGGGCACTCTACGAGCAGTACTTC. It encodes CASSYSGALYEQYF.

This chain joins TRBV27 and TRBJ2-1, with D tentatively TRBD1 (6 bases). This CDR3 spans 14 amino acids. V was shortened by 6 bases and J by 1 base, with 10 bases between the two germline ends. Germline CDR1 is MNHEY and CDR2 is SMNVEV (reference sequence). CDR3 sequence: CASSAGVSYNEQFF. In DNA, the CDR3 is TGTGCCAGCAGCGCAGGGGTTTCCTACAATGAGCAGTTCTTC.

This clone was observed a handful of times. The CDR3 nucleotides read TGTGCCAGCAGCCGAAGGGACAGGCGGAATCAGCCCCAGCATTTT. It encodes CASSRRDRRNQPQHF. The chain employs TRBV5-6 and TRBJ1-5; 8 bases are a match to TRBD1. The CDR3 consists of 15 residues. Germline CDR1 reads SGHDT; CDR2 reads YYEEEE. V shed 4 bases, J shed 4 bases, and the junction held 7 bases outside the gene matches.

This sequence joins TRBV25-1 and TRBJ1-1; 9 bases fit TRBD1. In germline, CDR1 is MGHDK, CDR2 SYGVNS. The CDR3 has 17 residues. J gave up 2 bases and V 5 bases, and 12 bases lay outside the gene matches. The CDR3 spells CASSSLPGQGGNTEAFF. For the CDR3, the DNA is TGTGCCAGCAGTTCCCTCCCGGGACAGGGAGGCAACACTGAAGCTTTCTTT.

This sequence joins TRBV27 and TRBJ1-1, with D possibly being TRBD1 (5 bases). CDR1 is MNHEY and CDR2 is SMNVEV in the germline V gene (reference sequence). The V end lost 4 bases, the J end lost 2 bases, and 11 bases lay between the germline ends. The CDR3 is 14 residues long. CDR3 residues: CASSSLRVNTEAFF. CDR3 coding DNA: TGTGCCAGCAGTTCACTCAGGGTAAACACTGAAGCTTTCTTT.

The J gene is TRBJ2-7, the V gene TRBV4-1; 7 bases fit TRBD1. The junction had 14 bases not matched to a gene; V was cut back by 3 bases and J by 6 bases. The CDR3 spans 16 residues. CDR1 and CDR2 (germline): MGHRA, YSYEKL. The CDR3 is CASSHAGKGASGEQYF. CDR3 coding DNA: TGCGCCAGCAGCCACGCTGGGAAGGGGGCATCGGGCGAGCAGTACTTC.

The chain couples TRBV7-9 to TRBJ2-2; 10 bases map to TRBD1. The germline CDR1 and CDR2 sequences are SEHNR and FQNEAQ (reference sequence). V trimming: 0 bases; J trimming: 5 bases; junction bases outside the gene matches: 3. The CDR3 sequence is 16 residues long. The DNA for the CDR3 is TGTGCCAGCAGCTTAGCGGGGACAGGGGAGACCGGGGAGCTGTTTTTT. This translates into CASSLAGTGETGELFF.